This TCR beta chain stems from a study of regulatory T cells in long-lasting Graves disease (dated by TCRdb to the early 2020s). Concerning the study at large: Persistent Graves' disease was defined as persistently positive TSH receptor autoantibodies together with antithyroid drug treatment for over 5 years. A total of approximately 35 samples underwent TCR sequencing: about 13 from persistent and about 20 from newly diagnosed Graves' disease patients. The study was registered as a clinical trial and conducted in China. Peripheral blood TCR sequencing and RNA sequencing compared persistent Graves' disease patients with newly diagnosed Graves' disease patients. In the clinical cohort, patients with persistent Graves' disease had used antithyroid drugs for an average of around 9.9 years.

The paper's findings and limits, for the study overall: Only peripheral blood was studied, because thyroid tissue, the primary lesion, was inaccessible. The authors noted that the small sample size was a limitation that may lower accuracy. Persistent patients shared more public clonotypes among themselves (around 2,800) than newly diagnosed patients did (roughly 920). Lower TCR Shannon entropy and fewer highly expanded clones were observed in persistent Graves' disease patients than in newly diagnosed patients, which suggested clonal expansion. Sequencing and analysis were limited to the TCR beta chain.

The time point label, read with the paper, signifies: persistent/refractory GD, antithyroid drugs over 5 years with positive TRAb. For both TCR sequencing and RNA sequencing, RNA was extracted from PBMCs in TRIzol. The diagnosis of Graves' disease followed American Thyroid Association guidelines. Patients were recruited from an endocrinology department in Xi'an, China. Each patient gave approximately 8.8 milliliters of peripheral blood, collected in an EDTA anticoagulant tube. PBMCs were isolated by Ficoll Paque Plus density gradient separation without further T cell sorting. An Agilent 2100 Bioanalyzer and agarose gel were used to assess RNA quality, and a NanoDrop 2000 was used to measure RNA concentration. This clonotype came up many times. Its antigen is unknown. The germline gene is not matched at one end of the junction; a read error may be the cause. Libraries were constructed by multiplex PCR. Sequencing used an Illumina HiSeq 4000. To build TCR beta libraries, CDR3 regions were amplified by Arm-PCR using iRepertoire HTBI primers. Before sequencing, the PCR products went through gel purification. Per the original workflow: Across samples, about 63 TRBV and over 11 TRBJ segments were identified and used for gene usage analysis of CDR3 amino acid clonotypes. Filtered high-quality paired reads were merged into contigs using COPE and FqMerger. BLAST was used to align contigs to IMGT TRBV, TRBD and TRBJ reference genes, with CDR3 defined following IMGT. Clonotypes above 0.1% frequency were classified as highly expanded clones. Shannon entropy was used to measure repertoire diversity, and the Gini coefficient was used to measure V-J evenness. A clonotype found in more than one individual was treated as public. TCRdb reworked the public reads: Q25 trimming with fastp, MiXCR clone assembly, productive beta chains retained. Rows are combined by CDR3 protein, so each entry shows the most common genes and DNA. The V and J calls, along with clone size, are taken from TCRdb and not from the paper's own processing. The sample contains fewer than 550,000 distinct CDR3 sequences, roughly 21% of them found a single time. Jointly, the top ten make up roughly 7.1% of the sample.

The sequences come from peripheral blood mononuclear cells (PBMCs), collected when the disease was refractory, from a patient treated with antithyroid drugs. This clonotype was sampled from a female donor with Graves disease.

In nucleotides, the sequence is TGTGCCAGTAGATTGGGGTCCTCCGAGCAGTACTTC. This gives the protein CASRLGSSEQYF. The V and J segments used are TRBV2 and TRBJ2-7; no D gene call is confident. Measured from the cysteine to the phenylalanine, the CDR3 is 12 residues long. The DNA shown is the 36-base CDR3, in frame from base 1. The germline V gene sets CDR1 to SNHLY and CDR2 to FYNNEI.